The present T cell receptor beta chain was sequenced within a study of shared clonotypes between healthy human individuals. Study results and limitations: Sharing across four donors was highest in naive CD4 (approximately 5%) and lowest in memory CD8 (approximately 0.4%).

CDR3 length: 16 amino acids. CDR1 WSHSY and CDR2 SAAADI come from the germline V gene. V lost 0 bases, J lost 2 bases, and 11 bases lay in between. This clone was observed a single time. The antigen is unknown. The assay was immunoSEQ multiplex PCR, and TCRdb's table has in-frame clones only and misses some. Altogether 2 million to 2.5 million clones are present, approximately 95% being singletons, with the ten largest covering 0.35% to 0.45%. The clonotype comes from a man in his late teens or twenties in good health. Some clones in this sample may be carry-over from other donors' samples. The chain employs TRBV10-2 and TRBJ2-1; maybe TRBD2 (6 bases). The sequenced material came from naive CD4+ T cells from PBMCs. The sample's subset: CD45RA+ positively selected. CDR3 nucleotide sequence: TGCGCCAGCAGTGAGTCCCGGGGGATCCCCTACAATGAGCAGTTCTTC. Translated: CASSESRGIPYNEQFF.